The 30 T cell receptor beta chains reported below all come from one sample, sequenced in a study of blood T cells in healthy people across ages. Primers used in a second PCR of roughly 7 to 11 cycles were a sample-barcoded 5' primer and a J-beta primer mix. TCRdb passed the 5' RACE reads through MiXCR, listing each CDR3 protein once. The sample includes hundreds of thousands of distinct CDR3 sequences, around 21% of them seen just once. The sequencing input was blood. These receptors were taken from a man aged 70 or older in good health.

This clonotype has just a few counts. In nucleotides, the CDR3 is TGCAGTGCTTTTAGCGGGGTTAGCTCCTACGAGCAGTACTTC. Amino acid sequence: CSAFSGVSSYEQYF. The chain employs TRBV20-1 and TRBJ2-7, with 8 bases aligning to TRBD2. The CDR3 sequence is 14 residues long. V gave up 5 bases and J gave up 0 bases; unmatched junction bases: 6. Germline V gives CDR1 DFQATT, CDR2 SNEGSKA (reference sequence).

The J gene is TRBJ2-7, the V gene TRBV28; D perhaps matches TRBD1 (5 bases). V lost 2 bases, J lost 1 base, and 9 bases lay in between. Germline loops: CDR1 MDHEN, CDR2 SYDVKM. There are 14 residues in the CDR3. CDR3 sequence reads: CASSLRGTSYEQYF. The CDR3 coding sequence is TGTGCCAGCAGTTTAAGGGGTACATCCTACGAGCAGTACTTC.

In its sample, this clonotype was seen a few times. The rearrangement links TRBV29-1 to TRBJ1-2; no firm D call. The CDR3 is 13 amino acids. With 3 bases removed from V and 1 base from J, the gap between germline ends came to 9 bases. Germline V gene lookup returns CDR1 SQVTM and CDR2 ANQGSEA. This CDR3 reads CSVDGRSNYGYTF. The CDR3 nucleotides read TGCAGCGTTGACGGACGGAGTAACTATGGCTACACCTTC.

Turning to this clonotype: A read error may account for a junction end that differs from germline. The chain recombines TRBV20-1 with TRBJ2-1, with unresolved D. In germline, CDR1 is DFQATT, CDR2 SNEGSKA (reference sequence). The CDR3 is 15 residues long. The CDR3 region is CSARRQLNSYNEQFF. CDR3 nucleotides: TGCAGTGCTAGGCGGCAGCTTAACTCCTACAATGAGCAGTTCTTT.

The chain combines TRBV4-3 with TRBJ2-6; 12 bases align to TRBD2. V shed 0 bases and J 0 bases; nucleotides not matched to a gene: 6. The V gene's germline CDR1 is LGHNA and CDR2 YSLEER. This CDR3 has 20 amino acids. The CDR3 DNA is TGCGCCAGCAGCCAAGATTTGACTAGCGGGGGCAACTCTGGGGCCAACGTCCTGACTTTC. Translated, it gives CASSQDLTSGGNSGANVLTF.

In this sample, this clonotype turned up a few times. CDR3: CSAGGLADLSEQFF. The CDR3 region has the DNA TGCAGTGCCGGAGGGCTAGCGGACCTCTCTGAGCAGTTCTTC. The chain is built from TRBV20-1 and TRBJ2-1, with 7 bases fitting TRBD2. The V and J ends lost 6 bases and 9 bases, in that order; junction bases with no gene match: 14. In germline, CDR1 is DFQATT, CDR2 SNEGSKA (reference sequence). This CDR3 region has 14 residues.

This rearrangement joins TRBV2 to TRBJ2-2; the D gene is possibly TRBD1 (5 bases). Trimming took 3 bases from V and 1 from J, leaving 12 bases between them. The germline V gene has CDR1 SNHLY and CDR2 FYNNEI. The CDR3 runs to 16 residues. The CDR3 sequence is CASSEGRTLNTGELFF. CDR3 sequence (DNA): TGTGCCAGCAGTGAGGGTAGGACATTGAACACCGGGGAGCTGTTTTTT.

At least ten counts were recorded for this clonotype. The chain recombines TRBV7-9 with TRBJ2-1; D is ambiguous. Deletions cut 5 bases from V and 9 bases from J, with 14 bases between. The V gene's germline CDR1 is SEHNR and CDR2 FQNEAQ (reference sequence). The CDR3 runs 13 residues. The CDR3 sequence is CASSGEVRGEQFF. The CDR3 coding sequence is TGTGCCAGCAGCGGAGAGGTACGTGGTGAGCAGTTCTTC.

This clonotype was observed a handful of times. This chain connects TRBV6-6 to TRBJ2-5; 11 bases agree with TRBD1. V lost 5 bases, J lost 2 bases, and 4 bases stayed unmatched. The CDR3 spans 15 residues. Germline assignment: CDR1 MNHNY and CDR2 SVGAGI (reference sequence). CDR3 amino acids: CASSGRDRGQETQYF. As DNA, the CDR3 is TGTGCCAGCAGTGGCCGGGACAGGGGGCAAGAGACCCAGTACTTC.

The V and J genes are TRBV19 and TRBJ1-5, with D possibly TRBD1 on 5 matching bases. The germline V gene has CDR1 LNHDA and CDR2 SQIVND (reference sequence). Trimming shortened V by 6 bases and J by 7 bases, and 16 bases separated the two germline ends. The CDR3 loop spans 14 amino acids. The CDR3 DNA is TGTGCCAGTAGACTGGAGGGGTTTCGGCAGCCCCAGCATTTT. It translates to CASRLEGFRQPQHF.

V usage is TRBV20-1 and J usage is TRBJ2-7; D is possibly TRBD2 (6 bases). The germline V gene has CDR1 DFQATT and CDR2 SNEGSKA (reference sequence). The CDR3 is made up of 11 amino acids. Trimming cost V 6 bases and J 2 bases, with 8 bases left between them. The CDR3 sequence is CSAQRAYEQYF. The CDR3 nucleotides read TGCAGTGCCCAGCGGGCCTACGAGCAGTACTTC.

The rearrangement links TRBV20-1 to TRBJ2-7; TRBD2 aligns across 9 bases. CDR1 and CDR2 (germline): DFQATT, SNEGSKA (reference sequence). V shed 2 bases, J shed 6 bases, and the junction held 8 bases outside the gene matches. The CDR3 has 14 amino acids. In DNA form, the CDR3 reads TGCAGTGCTAGAAGGGTAGCGGGAGTCTCCGAGCAGTACTTC. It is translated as CSARRVAGVSEQYF.

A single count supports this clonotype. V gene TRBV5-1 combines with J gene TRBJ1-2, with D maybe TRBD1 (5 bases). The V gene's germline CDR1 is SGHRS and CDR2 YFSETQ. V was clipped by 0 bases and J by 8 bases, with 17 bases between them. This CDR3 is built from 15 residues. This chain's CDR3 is CASSLAATASEGYTF. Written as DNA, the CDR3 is TGCGCCAGCAGCTTGGCGGCGACAGCCTCGGAGGGCTACACCTTC.

CDR3 coding DNA: TGCAGTGCTAGCGGCGGGAGGGCCTGGTTGGGAGATACGCAGTATTTT. It specifies CSASGGRAWLGDTQYF. V usage is TRBV20-1 and J usage is TRBJ2-3; 9 bases are shared with TRBD2. The CDR3 contains 16 residues. Germline assignment: CDR1 DFQATT and CDR2 SNEGSKA (reference sequence). Trimming cost V 3 bases and J 5 bases; bases outside gene matches: 12.

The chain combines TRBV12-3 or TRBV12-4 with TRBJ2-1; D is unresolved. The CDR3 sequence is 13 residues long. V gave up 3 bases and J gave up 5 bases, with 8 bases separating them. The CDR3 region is CASSFLQDNEQFF. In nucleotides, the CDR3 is TGTGCCAGCAGTTTTTTGCAAGACAATGAGCAGTTCTTC.

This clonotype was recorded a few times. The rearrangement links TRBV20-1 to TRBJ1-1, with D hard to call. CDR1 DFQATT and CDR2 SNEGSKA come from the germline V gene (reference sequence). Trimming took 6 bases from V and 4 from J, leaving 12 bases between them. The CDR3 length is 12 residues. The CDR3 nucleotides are TGCAGTGCCGCAGAGGGTTTCACTGAAGCTTTCTTT. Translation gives CSAAEGFTEAFF.

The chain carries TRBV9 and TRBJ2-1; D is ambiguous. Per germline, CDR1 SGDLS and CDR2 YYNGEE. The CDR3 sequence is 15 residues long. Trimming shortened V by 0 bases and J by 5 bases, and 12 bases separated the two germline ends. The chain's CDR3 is CASSVEVLVNNEQFF. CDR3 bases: TGTGCCAGCAGCGTAGAGGTGCTGGTTAACAATGAGCAGTTCTTC. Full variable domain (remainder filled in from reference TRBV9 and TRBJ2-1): DSGVTQTPKHLITATGQRVTLRCSPRSGDLSVYWYQQSLDQGLQFLIQYYNGEERAKGNILERFSAQQFPDLHSELNLSSLELGDSALYFCASSVEVLVNNEQFFGPGTRLTVL.

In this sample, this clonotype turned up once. The CDR3 DNA follows: TGTGCCAGCAGTGTAGGAGGGAGACCTAGCACAGATACGCAGTATTTT. Protein product: CASSVGGRPSTDTQYF. This chain joins TRBV2 and TRBJ2-3, with D possibly being TRBD2 (6 bases). CDR1 is SNHLY, CDR2 FYNNEI, per germline. CDR3 length equals 16 residues. V shed 4 bases and J shed 0 bases, with 14 bases lying between them.

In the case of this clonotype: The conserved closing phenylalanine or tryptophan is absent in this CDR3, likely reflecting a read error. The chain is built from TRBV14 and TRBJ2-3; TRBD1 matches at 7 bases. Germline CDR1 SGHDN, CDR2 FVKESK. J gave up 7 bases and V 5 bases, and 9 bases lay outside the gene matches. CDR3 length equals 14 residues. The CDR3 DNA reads TGTGCCAGCAGCTCCCGAAAGGGGGCATATACGCAGTATCTT. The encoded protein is CASSSRKGAYTQYL.

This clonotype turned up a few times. CDR3 loop: CASSIRTGGDTGELFF. The CDR3 DNA reads TGTGCCAGCTCAATACGGACAGGGGGCGACACCGGGGAGCTGTTTTTT. The gene calls are TRBV18 and TRBJ2-2; 11 nucleotides align to TRBD1. V gave up 5 bases and J gave up 3 bases; unmatched junction bases: 5. Germline lookup yields CDR1 KGHSH and CDR2 LQKENI. The CDR3 consists of 16 residues.

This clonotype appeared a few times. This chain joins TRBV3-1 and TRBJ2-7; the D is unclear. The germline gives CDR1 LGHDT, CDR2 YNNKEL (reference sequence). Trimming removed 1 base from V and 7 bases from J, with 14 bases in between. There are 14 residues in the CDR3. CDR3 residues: CASSQASLSGEQYF. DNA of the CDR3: TGTGCCAGCAGCCAAGCCTCACTTTCAGGAGAGCAGTACTTC.

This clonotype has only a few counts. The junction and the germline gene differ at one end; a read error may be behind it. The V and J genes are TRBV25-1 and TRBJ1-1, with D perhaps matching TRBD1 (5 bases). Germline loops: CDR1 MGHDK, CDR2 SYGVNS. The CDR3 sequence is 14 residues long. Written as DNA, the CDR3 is TGTGCCAGCAGTGATACAGGAGCGAACGCTGAAGCTTTCTTT. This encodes CASSDTGANAEAFF.

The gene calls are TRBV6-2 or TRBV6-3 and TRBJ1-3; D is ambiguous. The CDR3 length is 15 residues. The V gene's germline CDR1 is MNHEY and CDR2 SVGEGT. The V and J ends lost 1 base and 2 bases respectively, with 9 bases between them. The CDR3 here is CASSYFEITGNTIYF. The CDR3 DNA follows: TGTGCCAGCAGTTACTTCGAGATCACTGGAAACACCATATATTTT.

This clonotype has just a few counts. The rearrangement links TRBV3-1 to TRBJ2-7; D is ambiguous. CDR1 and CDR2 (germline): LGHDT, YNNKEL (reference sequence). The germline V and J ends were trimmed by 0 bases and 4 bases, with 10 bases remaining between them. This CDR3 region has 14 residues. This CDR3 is CASSQESLDYEQYF. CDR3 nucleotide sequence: TGTGCCAGCAGCCAAGAAAGTTTGGATTACGAGCAGTACTTC.

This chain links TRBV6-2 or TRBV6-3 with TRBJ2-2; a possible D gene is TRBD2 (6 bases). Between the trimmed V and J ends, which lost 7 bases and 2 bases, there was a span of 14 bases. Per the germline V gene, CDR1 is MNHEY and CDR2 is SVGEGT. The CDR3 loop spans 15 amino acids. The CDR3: CASISSGRNTGELFF. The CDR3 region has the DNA TGTGCCAGCATCTCATCCGGGAGAAACACCGGGGAGCTGTTTTTT.

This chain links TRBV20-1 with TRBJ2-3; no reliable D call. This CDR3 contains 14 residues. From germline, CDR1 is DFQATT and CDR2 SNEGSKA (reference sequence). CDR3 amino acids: CSVTPISSTDTQYF. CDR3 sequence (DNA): TGCAGCGTTACCCCGATATCTAGCACAGATACGCAGTATTTT.

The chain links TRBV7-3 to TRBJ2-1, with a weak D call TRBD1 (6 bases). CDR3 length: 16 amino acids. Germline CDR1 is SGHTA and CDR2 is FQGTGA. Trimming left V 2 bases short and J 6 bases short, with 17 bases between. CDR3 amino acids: CASSLGQPRGSNEQFF. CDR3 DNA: TGTGCCAGCAGCTTAGGACAGCCCAGGGGCAGCAATGAGCAGTTCTTC. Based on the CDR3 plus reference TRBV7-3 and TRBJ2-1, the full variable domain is GAGVSQTPSNKVTEKGKYVELRCDPISGHTALYWYRQSLGQGPEFLIYFQGTGAADDSGLPNDRFFAVRPEGSVSTLKIQRTERGDSAVYLCASSLGQPRGSNEQFFGPGTRLTVL.

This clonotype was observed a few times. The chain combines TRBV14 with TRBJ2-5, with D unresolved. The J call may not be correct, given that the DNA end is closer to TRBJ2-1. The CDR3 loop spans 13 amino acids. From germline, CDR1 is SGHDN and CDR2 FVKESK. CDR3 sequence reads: CASSQDEVGEQFF. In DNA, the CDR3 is TGTGCCAGCAGCCAAGATGAGGTCGGCGAGCAGTTCTTC.

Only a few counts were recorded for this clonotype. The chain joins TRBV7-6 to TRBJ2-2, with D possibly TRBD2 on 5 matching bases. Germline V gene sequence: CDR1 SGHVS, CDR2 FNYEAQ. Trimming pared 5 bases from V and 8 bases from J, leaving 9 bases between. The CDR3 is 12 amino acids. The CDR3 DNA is TGTGCCAGCAGCCCCTGGAGGGGGGAGCTGTTTTTT. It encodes CASSPWRGELFF.

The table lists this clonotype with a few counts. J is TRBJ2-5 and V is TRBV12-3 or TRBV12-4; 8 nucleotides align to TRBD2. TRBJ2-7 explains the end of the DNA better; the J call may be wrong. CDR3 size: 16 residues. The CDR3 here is CASSLVVGRALYEQYF. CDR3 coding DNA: TGTGCCAGCAGTTTAGTAGTCGGGAGGGCATTATACGAGCAGTACTTC.